This TCR beta chain derives from a study of CXCR3-negative and CXCR3-positive naive CD8 T cells. It was by 5' RACE with UMI labels that the TRB cDNA libraries were prepared. TCRdb reprocessed the 5' RACE reads, keeping one entry per CDR3 protein, no DNA. In total, the table holds 150,000 to 170,000 distinct CDR3 sequences. This CDR3 comprises 14 residues. Germline V gene data show CDR1 as SGHVS and CDR2 as FQNEAQ. General study findings and limits: For CXCR3-positive naive cells, TRB CDR3s were more hydrophobic than those of CXCR3-negative naive cells.

To note about this clonotype: Antigen unknown.

This TCR was recovered from a human donor in good health. Some clones in this sample may be carry-over from other donors' samples. V gene TRBV7-8 combines with J gene TRBJ1-5; with no DNA, the TCRdb D assignment of TRBD1 cannot be verified. Sequencing was done on a sample of naive CXCR3+ CD8+ T cells from blood. Subset of the sample: CD45RO-CCR7+CD27+CD95- naive CD8+ T cells expressing CXCR3 (TNR3+). CDR3: CASGKGGTNQPQHF.